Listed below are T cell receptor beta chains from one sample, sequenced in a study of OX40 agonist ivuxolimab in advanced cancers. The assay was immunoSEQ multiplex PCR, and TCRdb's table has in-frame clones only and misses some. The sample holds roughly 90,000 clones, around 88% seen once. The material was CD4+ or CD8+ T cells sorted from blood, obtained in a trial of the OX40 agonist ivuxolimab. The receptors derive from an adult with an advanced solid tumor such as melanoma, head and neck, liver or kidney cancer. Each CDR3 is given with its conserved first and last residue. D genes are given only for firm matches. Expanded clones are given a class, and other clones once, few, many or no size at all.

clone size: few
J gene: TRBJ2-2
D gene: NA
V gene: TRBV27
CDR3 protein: CASSYLYFVTGELFF
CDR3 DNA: TGTGCCAGCAGTTACCTGTACTTTGTCACCGGGGAGCTGTTTTTT

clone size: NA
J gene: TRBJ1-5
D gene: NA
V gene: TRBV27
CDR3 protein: CATGTGNQPQHF
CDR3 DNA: TGTGCTACGGGGACGGGCAATCAGCCCCAGCATTTT

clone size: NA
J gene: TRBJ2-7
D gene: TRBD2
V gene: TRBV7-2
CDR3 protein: CASSSGASGPQREQYF
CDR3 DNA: TGTGCCAGCAGCTCTGGGGCTAGCGGGCCCCAACGGGAGCAGTACTTC

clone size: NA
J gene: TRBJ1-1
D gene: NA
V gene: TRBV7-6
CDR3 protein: CASSLEGGTEAFF
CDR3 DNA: TGTGCCAGCAGCTTAGAAGGGGGCACTGAAGCTTTCTTT

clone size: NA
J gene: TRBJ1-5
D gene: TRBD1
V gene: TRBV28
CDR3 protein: CASSQGGVGPQHF
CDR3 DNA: TGTGCCAGCAGTCAGGGGGGGGTTGGGCCCCAGCATTTT

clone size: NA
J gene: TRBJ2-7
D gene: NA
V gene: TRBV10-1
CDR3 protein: CASSASGLIYEQYF
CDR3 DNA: TGCGCCAGCAGTGCCAGCGGGCTTATCTACGAGCAGTACTTC

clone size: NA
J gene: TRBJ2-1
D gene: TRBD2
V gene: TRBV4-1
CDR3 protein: CASSQDTSGYNEQFF
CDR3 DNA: TGCGCCAGCAGCCAAGATACTAGCGGTTACAATGAGCAGTTCTTC

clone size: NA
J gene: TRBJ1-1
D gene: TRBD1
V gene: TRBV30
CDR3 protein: CAWSPRVGGWTEAFF
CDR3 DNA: TGTGCCTGGAGTCCCCGGGTAGGGGGCTGGACTGAAGCTTTCTTT

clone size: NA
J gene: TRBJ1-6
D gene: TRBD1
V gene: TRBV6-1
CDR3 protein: CASSKPGQGRSSLHF
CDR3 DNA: TGTGCCAGCAGCAAACCGGGACAGGGGAGGTCATCCCTCCACTTT

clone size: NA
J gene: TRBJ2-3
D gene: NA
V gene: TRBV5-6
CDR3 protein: CASSLEVGILSTDTQYF
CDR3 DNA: TGTGCCAGCAGCTTGGAGGTGGGAATTCTCTCCACAGATACGCAGTATTTT

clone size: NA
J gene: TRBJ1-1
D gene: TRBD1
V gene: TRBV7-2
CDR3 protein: CASSISGTGNTEAFF
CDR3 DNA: TGTGCCAGCAGCATTTCCGGGACAGGGAACACTGAAGCTTTCTTT

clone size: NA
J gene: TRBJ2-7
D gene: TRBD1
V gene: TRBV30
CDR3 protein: CAWVPGQGFHEQYF
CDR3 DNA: TGTGCCTGGGTACCGGGACAGGGGTTCCACGAGCAGTACTTC

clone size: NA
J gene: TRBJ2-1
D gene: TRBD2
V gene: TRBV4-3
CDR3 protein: CASSQDSPAGGLGEQFF
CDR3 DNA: TGCGCCAGCAGCCAAGATAGCCCAGCGGGGGGACTCGGTGAGCAGTTCTTC

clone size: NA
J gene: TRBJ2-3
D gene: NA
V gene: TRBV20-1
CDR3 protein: CSARRVDTQYF
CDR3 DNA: TGCAGTGCTCGCAGGGTAGATACGCAGTATTTT

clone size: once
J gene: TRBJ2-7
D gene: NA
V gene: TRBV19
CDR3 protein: CASSIEVRYGEQYF
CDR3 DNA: TGTGCCAGTAGTATAGAGGTCCGGTATGGGGAGCAGTACTTC

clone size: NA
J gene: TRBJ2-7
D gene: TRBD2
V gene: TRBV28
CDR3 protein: CASSFPPSGKFSYEQYF
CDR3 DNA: TGTGCCAGCAGTTTCCCCCCGAGCGGGAAATTCTCCTACGAGCAGTACTTC

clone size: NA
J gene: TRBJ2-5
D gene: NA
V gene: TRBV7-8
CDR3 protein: CASSSTRETQYF
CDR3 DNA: TGTGCCAGCAGCTCGACCCGGGAGACCCAGTACTTC

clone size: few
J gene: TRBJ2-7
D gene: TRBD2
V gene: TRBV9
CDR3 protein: CASSLGLAGGLYEQYF
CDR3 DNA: TGTGCCAGCAGTTTGGGACTAGCGGGGGGTCTCTACGAGCAGTACTTC

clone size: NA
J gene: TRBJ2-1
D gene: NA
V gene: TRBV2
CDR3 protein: CASKGTGSRGPGFF
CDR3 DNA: TGTGCCAGCAAGGGAACGGGTTCTCGGGGACCGGGGTTCTTC

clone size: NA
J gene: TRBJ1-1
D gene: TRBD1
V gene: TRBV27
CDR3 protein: CASSFYRDRGPAFF
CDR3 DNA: TGTGCCAGCAGTTTCTACCGGGACAGGGGCCCCGCTTTCTTT